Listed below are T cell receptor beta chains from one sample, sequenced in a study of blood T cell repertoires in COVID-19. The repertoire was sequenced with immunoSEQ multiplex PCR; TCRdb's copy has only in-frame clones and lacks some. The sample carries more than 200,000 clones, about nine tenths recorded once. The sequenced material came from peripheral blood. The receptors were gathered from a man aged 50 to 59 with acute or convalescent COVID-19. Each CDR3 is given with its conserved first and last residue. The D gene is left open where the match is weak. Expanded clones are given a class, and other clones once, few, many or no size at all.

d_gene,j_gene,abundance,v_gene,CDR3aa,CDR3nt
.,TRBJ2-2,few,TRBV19,CASRRQGGVGTGELFF,TGTGCCAGTAGAAGACAGGGCGGGGTAGGGACCGGGGAGCTGTTTTTT
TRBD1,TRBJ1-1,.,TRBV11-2,CASSSQGATTEAFF,TGTGCCAGCAGCTCACAGGGGGCGACCACTGAAGCTTTCTTT
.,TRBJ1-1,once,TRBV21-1,CARQGFFGTEAFF,TGTGCCCGCCAGGGTTTTTTTGGCACTGAAGCTTTCTTT
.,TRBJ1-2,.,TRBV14,CASSQERRSYGYTF,TGTGCCAGCAGCCAAGAACGGAGAAGCTATGGCTACACCTTC
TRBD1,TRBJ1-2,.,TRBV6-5,CASSPGTVLGGYTF,TGTGCCAGCAGTCCGGGGACAGTTTTAGGTGGCTACACCTTC
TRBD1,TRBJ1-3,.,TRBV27,CASSPDRAAGNTIYF,TGTGCCAGCAGTCCAGACAGGGCCGCCGGAAACACCATATATTTT
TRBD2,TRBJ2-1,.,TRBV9,CASSARGGEFEQFF,TGTGCCAGCAGCGCCCGGGGGGGCGAGTTTGAGCAGTTCTTC
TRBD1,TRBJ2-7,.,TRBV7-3,CASSPHRDSYEQYF,TGTGCCAGCAGCCCCCACCGGGACAGTTACGAGCAGTACTTC
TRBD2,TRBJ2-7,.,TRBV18,CASSRTSGGSYEQYF,TGTGCCAGCTCCCGGACTAGCGGGGGTTCCTACGAGCAGTACTTC
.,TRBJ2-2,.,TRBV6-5,CATRPQGTGELFF,TGTGCCACCAGACCACAGGGCACCGGGGAGCTGTTTTTT
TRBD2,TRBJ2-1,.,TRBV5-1,CASSFTSSERGEQFF,TGCGCCAGCAGCTTCACCAGTAGCGAGCGGGGTGAGCAGTTCTTC